The 31 T cell receptor beta chains presented below share a single source sample, sequenced in a study of cytomegalovirus exposure and HLA in healthy donors (dated by TCRdb to about 2017). Receptor libraries were prepared by the immunoSEQ multiplex PCR assay. The multiplex PCR relied on a mix of 60 forward primers for TCR Vbeta segments and 13 reverse primers for TCR Jbeta segments. The table was pulled from immuneACCESS by TCRdb, which kept in-frame rearrangements only. Such tables lose some clones; where checked, under half of the loss comes from unresolved V genes, and the rest has no known cause. Present in this sample are about 160,000 clones, 60% to 80% of which were seen just once. The ten largest account for about 4% of the sample. What was sequenced was PBMCs. Receptors were obtained from a man aged 25-45 years in good health and CMV-seropositive.

This rearrangement joins TRBV7-7 to TRBJ2-5; a possible D gene is TRBD2 (5 bases). Per the germline V gene, CDR1 is SSHAT and CDR2 is FNYEAQ (reference sequence). With 5 bases removed from V and 2 bases from J, the gap between germline ends came to 9 bases. The CDR3 totals 13 residues. DNA of the CDR3: TGTGCCAGCAGCCGGACTCGTCAAGAGACCCAGTACTTC. It encodes CASSRTRQETQYF.

This chain connects TRBV29-1 to TRBJ1-4, with 7 nucleotides matching TRBD1. This CDR3 comprises 15 residues. Losses at the gene ends were 3 bases for V and 4 bases for J; bases not matched to a gene: 8. The germline V gene has CDR1 SQVTM and CDR2 ANQGSEA. The CDR3 bases are TGCAGCGTTGAGCTACCGGGACAGCTTAATGAAAAACTGTTTTTT. Encoded protein: CSVELPGQLNEKLFF.

The chain combines TRBV6-6 with TRBJ2-5; 8 bases line up with TRBD1. The CDR3 is 14 residues long. The germline V gene encodes CDR1 MNHNY and CDR2 SVGAGI (reference sequence). Trimming cost V 5 bases and J 4 bases; bases outside gene matches: 6. The CDR3 loop is CASSHGQGGETQYF. CDR3 DNA sequence: TGTGCCAGCAGTCATGGACAGGGAGGAGAGACCCAGTACTTC.

The chain uses TRBV5-4 and TRBJ2-3, with TRBD2 identical over 13 bases. Germline CDR1 and CDR2: SGHNT and YYREEE (reference sequence). V shed 1 base, J shed 0 bases, and the junction held 8 bases outside the gene matches. There are 19 residues in the CDR3. CDR3 DNA sequence: TGTGCCAGCAGCTTGATATGGACTAGCGGGGGCCTGAGCACAGATACGCAGTATTTT. It yields the protein CASSLIWTSGGLSTDTQYF.

The chain links TRBV28 to TRBJ1-5; D might be TRBD1 (5 bases). The germline CDR1 and CDR2 sequences are MDHEN and SYDVKM. The CDR3 spans 13 residues. Trimming took 11 bases from V and 4 from J, leaving 15 bases between them. This CDR3 reads CAYQEDINQPQHF. The CDR3 region has the DNA TGTGCCTACCAAGAGGACATAAATCAGCCCCAGCATTTT.

The rearrangement joins TRBV4-1 to TRBJ2-7; 8 bases map to TRBD1. Looked up from germline, CDR1 is MGHRA and CDR2 is YSYEKL. This CDR3 is built from 16 residues. The junction had 8 bases not matched to a gene; V was cut back by 1 base and J by 3 bases. In nucleotides, the CDR3 is TGCGCCAGCAGCCAAGTATTTTCGACAGGGGTCTACGAGCAGTACTTC. Translated, it gives CASSQVFSTGVYEQYF.

V and J are TRBV28 and TRBJ2-7; 10 bases agree with TRBD1. The CDR3 loop spans 14 amino acids. V shed 8 bases, J shed 2 bases, and the junction held 6 bases outside the gene matches. From germline, CDR1 is MDHEN and CDR2 SYDVKM. The CDR3 loop reads CASAGGQGTYEQYF. CDR3 DNA sequence: TGTGCCAGCGCCGGGGGACAGGGGACCTACGAGCAGTACTTC.

This clone has only a few counts. The chain couples TRBV5-1 to TRBJ2-1, with D perhaps TRBD1 (6 bases). The CDR3 has 13 amino acids. Germline values: CDR1 SGHRS, CDR2 YFSETQ. The V gene lost 7 bases and the J gene lost 9 bases, with 17 bases spanning the gap. As DNA, the CDR3 is TGCGCCAGCGGATACGAAACAGGGAGTGAGCAGTTCTTC. Its translation is CASGYETGSEQFF.

The DNA of the CDR3 is TGTGCCAGCAGCCCGGGACAGGAGGTTTGGTTTACTGAAGCTTTCTTT. Amino acid sequence: CASSPGQEVWFTEAFF. V gene TRBV4-2 combines with J gene TRBJ1-1, with TRBD1 matching 8 bases. The CDR3 sequence is 16 residues long. The V segment lost 4 bases and the J segment 5 bases; nucleotides outside the gene matches: 12. Germline V CDR1 and CDR2: LGHNA, YNFKEQ.

The gene calls are TRBV9 and TRBJ2-5; 8 bases map to TRBD2. The germline V gene has CDR1 SGDLS and CDR2 YYNGEE. The CDR3 has 15 residues. The V segment lost 4 bases and the J segment 2 bases; nucleotides outside the gene matches: 7. CDR3 sequence: CASSFGGARQETQYF. As DNA, the CDR3 is TGTGCCAGCAGCTTCGGGGGGGCCCGACAAGAGACCCAGTACTTC.

The V and J genes are TRBV5-1 and TRBJ2-1; TRBD2 aligns across 16 bases. Trimming took 4 bases from V and 9 from J; bases not matched to a gene: 10. The CDR3 is 17 residues long. Germline V gene data show CDR1 as SGHRS and CDR2 as YFSETQ. CDR3 sequence (DNA): TGCGCCAGCAGCATGACCGGGACTAGCGGGGGGGCCGGTGAGCAGTTCTTC. Translating gives CASSMTGTSGGAGEQFF.

The chain recombines TRBV19 with TRBJ1-6; TRBD1 matches at 8 bases. Germline CDR1 is LNHDA and CDR2 is SQIVND (reference sequence). The CDR3 covers 12 residues. J gave up 12 bases and V 5 bases, and 3 bases lay outside the gene matches. CDR3: CASSDRGEPLHF. The CDR3, as DNA: TGTGCCAGTAGTGACAGGGGTGAACCCCTCCACTTT.

The CDR3 protein is CASSPYRGMFTDTQYF. DNA of the CDR3: TGCGCCAGCAGCCCGTACAGGGGGATGTTTACAGATACGCAGTATTTT. V gene TRBV5-1 combines with J gene TRBJ2-3, with TRBD1 matching 8 bases. Germline CDR1 SGHRS, CDR2 YFSETQ. The junction had 10 bases not matched to a gene; V was cut back by 4 bases and J by 3 bases. This CDR3 is built from 16 residues.

This clone has only a few counts. The chain employs TRBV5-6 and TRBJ2-1; 14 nucleotides match TRBD2. The length of the CDR3 is 16 residues. V lost 4 bases to trimming and J lost 10 bases; unmatched junction nucleotides: 10. CDR1 is SGHDT, CDR2 YYEEEE, per germline. CDR3 DNA: TGTGCCAGCAGCAAGACTAGCGGGGGGGCTTTGTTAGAGCAGTTCTTC. Translation: CASSKTSGGALLEQFF.

This chain links TRBV30 with TRBJ2-7; TRBD1 agrees at 7 bases. The CDR3 runs to 12 residues. Germline CDR1 is GTSNPN and CDR2 is SVGIG (reference sequence). After removal of 7 bases from V and 0 bases from J, the junction contained 3 bases not matched to a gene. CDR3 residues: CASGQTSYEQYF. The CDR3 DNA reads as TGTGCCTCGGGACAGACCTCCTACGAGCAGTACTTC. The whole variable domain, filled in from reference TRBV30 and TRBJ2-7, reads SQTIHQWPATLVQPVGSPLSLECTVEGTSNPNLYWYRQAAGRGLQLLFYSVGIGQISSEVPQNLSASRPQDRQFILSSKKLLLSDSGFYLCASGQTSYEQYFGPGTRLTVT.

This clone was observed a few times. The V call is TRBV15, the J call TRBJ2-6; 8 nucleotides align to TRBD1. This CDR3 comprises 19 residues. Losses at the gene ends were 4 bases for V and 2 bases for J; bases not matched to a gene: 13. The germline gives CDR1 LNHNV, CDR2 YYDKDF (reference sequence). CDR3 nucleotides: TGTGCCACCAGCACCCCCGAAGGACAGGGCCTCACTGGGGCCAACGTCCTGACTTTC. Its protein product is CATSTPEGQGLTGANVLTF.

The chain carries TRBV5-7 and TRBJ1-4; 7 bases match TRBD1. TRBV5-7 belongs to the ORF category, with a function that is uncertain. After removal of 0 bases from V and 6 bases from J, the junction contained 8 bases not matched to a gene. The CDR3 is made up of 16 amino acids. This CDR3 is CASSLGPGGKDEKLFF. CDR3 sequence (DNA): TGTGCCAGCAGCTTGGGGCCAGGGGGGAAGGATGAAAAACTGTTTTTT.

The V gene is TRBV15, the J gene TRBJ1-5, with 10 bases matching TRBD1. The CDR3 is 16 residues long. Germline CDR1 and CDR2: LNHNV and YYDKDF (reference sequence). Trimming removed 2 bases from V and 5 bases from J; junction bases left unmatched: 6. The CDR3, as DNA: TGTGCCACCAGCAGACCCGGGACAGGGGAATATCAGCCCCAGCATTTT. This translates into CATSRPGTGEYQPQHF.

The sample holds a few counts of this clone. The rearrangement links TRBV2 to TRBJ1-5; TRBD1 matches at 7 bases. Germline V lookup: CDR1 SNHLY, CDR2 FYNNEI. V lost 8 bases and J lost 2; bases outside the gene matches: 6. This CDR3 comprises 14 residues. DNA for the CDR3: TGTGCCAGCTGCGGGCAGGGGGGCAATCAGCCCCAGCATTTT. It yields the protein CASCGQGGNQPQHF.

The chain couples TRBV6-1 to TRBJ2-7; 7 positions match TRBD1. Germline V gene data show CDR1 as MNHNS and CDR2 as SASEGT. The CDR3 is 13 amino acids. V trimming: 0 bases; J trimming: 12 bases; junction bases outside the gene matches: 8. CDR3 region: CASSEAPRQGLYF. The CDR3 DNA follows: TGTGCCAGCAGTGAAGCCCCTCGACAGGGTCTGTACTTC.

This chain connects TRBV6-5 to TRBJ1-6; D is unresolved. Deletions cut 0 bases from V and 0 bases from J, with 6 bases between. Germline-derived CDR1 and CDR2 are MNHEY and SVGAGI. CDR3 length equals 16 residues. The CDR3 DNA sequence: TGTGCCAGCAGTTACTCCGAGAGCTCCTATAATTCACCCCTCCACTTT. Residues: CASSYSESSYNSPLHF.

CDR3 nucleotides: TGTGCCAGCAGCTTAGCCGGACAGGGGAACACTGAAGCTTTCTTT. Translation gives CASSLAGQGNTEAFF. The rearrangement joins TRBV11-2 to TRBJ1-1; 8 positions match TRBD1. After removal of 1 base from V and 1 base from J, the junction contained 2 bases not matched to a gene. CDR1 and CDR2 from the germline V gene are SGHAT and FQNNGV. The CDR3 is 15 residues long.

The rearrangement uses TRBV13 and TRBJ2-7, with TRBD1 identical over 7 bases. This CDR3 has 14 amino acids. V lost 3 bases to trimming and J lost 2 bases; unmatched junction nucleotides: 4. The V gene's germline CDR1 is PRHDT and CDR2 FYEKMQ (reference sequence). The CDR3 spells CASSFQGETYEQYF. The CDR3 DNA sequence: TGTGCCAGCAGCTTTCAGGGGGAAACCTACGAGCAGTACTTC. Using reference TRBV13 and TRBJ2-7 for the parts outside the CDR3, the full variable domain is AAGVIQSPRHLIKEKRETATLKCYPIPRHDTVYWYQQGPGQDPQFLISFYEKMQSDKGSIPDRFSAQQFSDYHSELNMSSLELGDSALYFCASSFQGETYEQYFGPGTRLTVT.

The chain combines TRBV4-1 with TRBJ2-2; 12 bases map to TRBD2. CDR3 length: 19 amino acids. Germline V CDR1 and CDR2: MGHRA, YSYEKL. V shed 1 base, J shed 4 bases, and the junction held 10 bases outside the gene matches. The CDR3 region has the DNA TGCGCCAGCAGCCAAGGCCGGCTAGCGGGGGGGCCGGGCACCGGGGAGCTGTTTTTT. Translation: CASSQGRLAGGPGTGELFF.

This clone was seen a single time. The rearrangement links TRBV6-1 to TRBJ2-3, with TRBD1 matching 7 bases. Germline V CDR1 and CDR2: MNHNS, SASEGT. The CDR3 runs to 14 residues. With V trimmed by 4 bases and J by 5 bases, 6 bases remained unmatched. The DNA of the CDR3 is TGTGCCAGCAGTGCCGCTACAGGGGAAGATACGCAGTATTTT. This codes for CASSAATGEDTQYF.

The chain employs TRBV28 and TRBJ2-5; D not resolved. V was cut by 3 bases and J by 4 bases, with 3 bases left in between. The CDR3 sequence is 11 residues long. The germline V gene encodes CDR1 MDHEN and CDR2 SYDVKM. The DNA of the CDR3 is TGTGCCAGCAGTTTCCGAGAGACCCAGTACTTC. Its protein is CASSFRETQYF. The whole variable domain, remainder taken from reference TRBV28 and TRBJ2-5, is DVKVTQSSRYLVKRTGEKVFLECVQDMDHENMFWYRQDPGLGLRLIYFSYDVKMKEKGDIPEGYSVSREKKERFSLILESASTNQTSMYLCASSFRETQYFGPGTRLLVL.

The chain recombines TRBV25-1 with TRBJ2-1; 11 nucleotides align to TRBD2. With V trimmed by 3 bases and J by 4 bases, 2 bases remained unmatched. There are 15 residues in the CDR3. Looked up from germline, CDR1 is MGHDK and CDR2 is SYGVNS. This chain's CDR3 is CASSDTSGGYNEQFF. The CDR3 region has the DNA TGTGCCAGCAGTGATACTAGCGGGGGTTACAATGAGCAGTTCTTC.

The rearrangement uses TRBV7-2 and TRBJ1-4, with 7 bases identical to TRBD1. The length of the CDR3 is 17 residues. CDR1 is SGHTA and CDR2 is FQGNSA in the germline V gene. V was clipped by 4 bases and J by 0 bases; unmatched bases: 8. CDR3 amino acids: CASSSRQGLATNEKLFF. The CDR3 DNA reads as TGTGCCAGCAGCTCCCGACAGGGCCTTGCAACTAATGAAAAACTGTTTTTT.

Regarding this clone: Sequence at one end of the junction differs from germline and may be a read error. Other DNA sequences within the sample encode an identical CDR3. The chain combines TRBV30 with TRBJ1-6, with D tentatively TRBD1 (6 bases). This CDR3 has 18 amino acids. Germline V gene lookup returns CDR1 GTSNPN and CDR2 SVGIG (reference sequence). CDR3 in DNA: TGTGCCTGGAGTGGTATCCGGGACACCGAAATCTATAATTCCCCCCTCCACTTT. Its translation is CAWSGIRDTEIYNSPLHF.

This clone came up a few times. The V and J genes are TRBV9 and TRBJ2-1, with D perhaps matching TRBD2 (5 bases). Trimming removed 0 bases at V and 8 bases at J, with 12 bases between. The CDR3 has 14 residues. Looked up from germline, CDR1 is SGDLS and CDR2 is YYNGEE. The CDR3 coding sequence is TGTGCCAGCAGCGTAGGGGTAGCGCGGGATGAGCAGTTCTTC. It yields the protein CASSVGVARDEQFF.

There are a few counts of this clone. V usage is TRBV7-9 and J usage is TRBJ2-7; TRBD2 might be the D (5 bases). This CDR3 has 14 residues. CDR1 and CDR2 (germline): SEHNR, FQNEAQ (reference sequence). V was shortened by 2 bases and J by 5 bases, with 13 bases between the two germline ends. The CDR3 sequence is CASSLIGSLDEQYF. CDR3 DNA: TGTGCCAGCAGCTTAATAGGGAGTCTGGACGAGCAGTACTTC. Full variable domain (outside the CDR3, taken from reference TRBV7-9 and TRBJ2-7): DTGVSQNPRHKITKRGQNVTFRCDPISEHNRLYWYRQTLGQGPEFLTYFQNEAQLEKSRLLSDRFSAERPKGSFSTLEIQRTEQGDSAMYLCASSLIGSLDEQYFGPGTRLTVT.